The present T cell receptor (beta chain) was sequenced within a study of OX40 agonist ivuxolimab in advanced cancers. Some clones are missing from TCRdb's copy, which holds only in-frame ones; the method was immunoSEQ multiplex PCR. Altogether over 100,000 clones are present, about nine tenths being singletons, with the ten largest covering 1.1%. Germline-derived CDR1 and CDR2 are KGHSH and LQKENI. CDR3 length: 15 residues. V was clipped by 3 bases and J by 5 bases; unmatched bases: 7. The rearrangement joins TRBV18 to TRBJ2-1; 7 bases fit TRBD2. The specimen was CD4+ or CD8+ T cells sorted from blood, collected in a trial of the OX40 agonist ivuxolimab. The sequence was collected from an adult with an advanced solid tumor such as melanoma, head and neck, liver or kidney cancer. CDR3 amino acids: CASSPWLAVNNEQFF. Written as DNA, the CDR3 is TGTGCCAGCTCACCCTGGCTAGCGGTAAACAATGAGCAGTTCTTC. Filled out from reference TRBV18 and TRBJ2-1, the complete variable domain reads NAGVMQNPRHLVRRRGQEARLRCSPMKGHSHVYWYRQLPEEGLKFMVYLQKENIIDESGMPKERFSAEFPKEGPSILRIQQVVRGDSAAYFCASSPWLAVNNEQFFGPGTRLTVL.